Each of the 11 T cell receptor beta chains below was sequenced from the same sample in a study of blood T cell repertoires in COVID-19. Data came from immunoSEQ multiplex PCR; TCRdb stores just in-frame clones and leaves some out. Counted here are 200,000 to 300,000 clones, about 85% occurring once; the ten biggest clones make up roughly 2%. The material sequenced was peripheral blood. Receptors originate from a man aged 25 to 40 who had recovered from COVID-19.

This chain connects TRBV12-3 or TRBV12-4 to TRBJ2-7; TRBD1 is a possible D gene (5 bases). There are 13 residues in the CDR3. Trimming shortened V by 3 bases and J by 6 bases, and 12 bases separated the two germline ends. The CDR3 protein is CASSLGRGREQYF. The CDR3 DNA reads TGTGCCAGCAGTTTGGGAAGGGGTCGCGAGCAGTACTTC.

The rearrangement uses TRBV28 and TRBJ2-2, with D perhaps TRBD2 (6 bases). Germline V gene sequence: CDR1 MDHEN, CDR2 SYDVKM. The CDR3 sequence is 16 residues long. The V and J ends lost 2 bases and 4 bases respectively, with 14 bases between them. CDR3 sequence (DNA): TGTGCCAGCAGTTTAAGGGAGGCAGGGCCCACCGGGGAGCTGTTTTTT. Its protein is CASSLREAGPTGELFF.

This sequence joins TRBV6-1 and TRBJ1-4, with no clear D. Looked up from germline, CDR1 is MNHNS and CDR2 is SASEGT. Trimming cost V 3 bases and J 9 bases, with 17 bases left between them. The CDR3 has 15 amino acids. In DNA, the CDR3 is TGTGCCAGCAGTGATTTTGAGCGGCTCGAGCAAAAACTGTTTTTT. It specifies CASSDFERLEQKLFF.

The chain links TRBV5-1 to TRBJ2-7; D remains ambiguous. Germline V lookup: CDR1 SGHRS, CDR2 YFSETQ. The CDR3 loop spans 17 amino acids. With 6 bases removed from V and 4 bases from J, the gap between germline ends came to 26 bases. CDR3 amino acids: CASTDIRILCTKYEQYV. The CDR3 nucleotides are TGCGCCAGCACGGATATCAGAATCTTGTGCACTAAATACGAGCAGTACGTC.

This clone has a handful of counts. The chain recombines TRBV7-9 with TRBJ2-7, with TRBD2 matching 10 bases. Germline V gives CDR1 SEHNR, CDR2 FQNEAQ (reference sequence). The CDR3 covers 13 residues. CDR3 nucleotide sequence: TGTGCCAGCAGCTTAGGGGCCCTAGCGGGGGTCTGGGTC. Amino acid sequence: CASSLGALAGVWV.

This sequence joins TRBV9 and TRBJ1-5, with TRBD1 matching 12 bases. The CDR3 loop spans 21 amino acids. Trimming cost V 0 bases and J 0 bases; bases outside gene matches: 13. The V gene's germline CDR1 is SGDLS and CDR2 YYNGEE. The CDR3 DNA follows: TGTGCCAGCAGCGTAGAGAGGGAACCGGGACAGGGGGCTACTAGCAATCAGCCCCAGCATTTT. Translation: CASSVEREPGQGATSNQPQHF.

The V gene is TRBV2, the J gene TRBJ1-2; D might be TRBD1 (5 bases). CDR3 length: 14 residues. CDR1 is SNHLY, CDR2 FYNNEI, per germline. V dropped 4 bases and J dropped 6 bases, with 15 bases sitting between them. CDR3 sequence reads: CASSGPGGFDGYTF. The CDR3 bases are TGTGCCAGCAGTGGCCCGGGGGGATTTGATGGCTACACCTTC. Using reference TRBV2 and TRBJ1-2 for the parts outside the CDR3, the full variable domain is EPEVTQTPSHQVTQMGQEVILRCVPISNHLYFYWYRQILGQKVEFLVSFYNNEISEKSEIFDDQFSVERPDGSNFTLKIRSTKLEDSAMYFCASSGPGGFDGYTFGSGTRLTVV.

V and J are TRBV27 and TRBJ1-1; no clear D gene. Trimming left V 6 bases short and J 1 base short, with 9 bases between. The V gene's germline CDR1 is MNHEY and CDR2 SMNVEV (reference sequence). The CDR3 is made up of 13 amino acids. CDR3 nucleotides: TGTGCCAGCAGACAGAAACAGAACACTGAAGCTTTCTTT. Protein sequence: CASRQKQNTEAFF.

The chain links TRBV6-5 to TRBJ2-7, with D unresolved. The germline V gene has CDR1 MNHEY and CDR2 SVGAGI. Trimming left V 8 bases short and J 2 bases short, with 10 bases between. The CDR3 runs 12 residues. Here the CDR3 reads CASRRRTYEQYF. CDR3 in DNA: TGTGCCAGCCGGCGCAGGACCTACGAGCAGTACTTC.

In its sample, this clone was seen once. The CDR3 loop is CASTHFGQPQHF. The DNA of the CDR3 is TGTGCCAGCACCCACTTCGGTCAGCCCCAGCATTTT. V and J are TRBV28 and TRBJ1-5; D unclear. With 7 bases removed from V and 6 bases from J, the gap between germline ends came to 10 bases. CDR3 size: 12 residues. Germline CDR1 and CDR2: MDHEN and SYDVKM.

The chain joins TRBV2 to TRBJ1-2; D perhaps matches TRBD1 (5 bases). V was pared by 10 bases and J by 5 bases, with 14 bases between. Per germline, CDR1 SNHLY and CDR2 FYNNEI. The CDR3 covers 12 residues. The CDR3 DNA reads as TGTGCCACAGGACAAGGGTTGTATGGCTACACCTTC. This codes for CATGQGLYGYTF.